The 21 T cell receptor beta chains below come from one sample, sequenced in a study of molecular identifiers for immune sequencing clone quantification. Each CDR3 protein is one row after TCRdb ran MiXCR on the PCR reads. The table lists about half a million distinct CDR3 sequences, about a fifth of them singletons. Sequencing used naive CD8+ T cells from blood, with Jurkat cell RNA spiked in. Specified subset: FACS-sorted CD8+CD4-CCR7+CD45RA+ naive T cells. The receptors originated from a human donor in good health. Some libraries in this study had Jurkat cell RNA spiked in.

There are a few counts of this clonotype. This rearrangement joins TRBV7-2 to TRBJ1-3, with a tentative D call TRBD1 (5 bases). The CDR3 is made up of 13 amino acids. The germline gives CDR1 SGHTA, CDR2 FQGNSA. Trimming removed 4 bases at V and 4 bases at J, with 8 bases between. The CDR3 loop reads CASSWGGGNTIYF. As DNA, the CDR3 is TGTGCCAGCAGCTGGGGGGGGGGAAACACCATATATTTT.

This clonotype was picked up a small number of times. The chain recombines TRBV20-1 with TRBJ2-5; D unresolved. Trimming removed 3 bases at V and 1 base at J, with 6 bases between. The CDR3 has 12 amino acids. Germline lookup yields CDR1 DFQATT and CDR2 SNEGSKA (reference sequence). CDR3 in DNA: TGCAGTGCTAGTAACTCCCAAGAGACCCAGTACTTC. Amino acid sequence: CSASNSQETQYF.

In this sample, this clonotype turned up many times. The chain uses TRBV12-3 or TRBV12-4 and TRBJ1-2; a possible D gene is TRBD1 (5 bases). CDR3 length equals 15 residues. V lost 3 bases and J 3 bases, leaving 14 bases between the germline ends. CDR3: CASSLAGADHYGYTF. The CDR3 DNA follows: TGTGCCAGCAGTTTGGCCGGGGCAGACCACTATGGCTACACCTTC.

The V gene is TRBV5-4, the J gene TRBJ1-2; D gene uncertain. V was shortened by 2 bases and J by 0 bases, with 8 bases between the two germline ends. Germline V gene lookup returns CDR1 SGHNT and CDR2 YYREEE (reference sequence). This CDR3 is 14 amino acids long. In DNA, the CDR3 is TGTGCCAGCAGCTTCGGCGGGGCTAACTATGGCTACACCTTC. Residues: CASSFGGANYGYTF.

In DNA form, the CDR3 reads TGCAGTGCTAGGGACGACACCCCCTGGGATCAGCCCCAGCATTTT. This translates into CSARDDTPWDQPQHF. The V and J genes are TRBV20-1 and TRBJ1-5, with unresolved D. The CDR3 is 15 residues long. V dropped 3 bases and J dropped 5 bases, with 17 bases sitting between them. CDR1 is DFQATT, CDR2 SNEGSKA, per germline (reference sequence).

The J gene is TRBJ2-2, the V gene TRBV12-3 or TRBV12-4; the D is unclear. V dropped 5 bases and J dropped 9 bases, with 7 bases sitting between them. The CDR3 loop spans 11 amino acids. The CDR3, as DNA: TGTGCCAGCAGTGTCCGTAGGGAGCTGTTTTTT. Amino acid sequence: CASSVRRELFF.

The V call is TRBV24-1, the J call TRBJ2-1; 8 positions match TRBD1. This CDR3 has 17 residues. Germline assignment: CDR1 KGHDR and CDR2 SFDVKD. Unmatched junction bases numbered 13, after V lost 4 bases and J lost 6 bases. Here the CDR3 reads CATSDETGDSLGNEQFF. In DNA, the CDR3 is TGTGCCACCAGTGACGAGACAGGGGATAGTTTGGGCAATGAGCAGTTCTTC.

This clonotype came up a few times. The chain joins TRBV13 to TRBJ2-7, with D unresolved. V was trimmed by 7 bases and J by 2 bases, leaving 12 bases between them. The CDR3 is 13 residues long. Germline CDR1 is PRHDT and CDR2 is FYEKMQ (reference sequence). The CDR3, as DNA: TGTGCCAGCACCCTGGGCAGCACCTACGAGCAGTACTTC. This codes for CASTLGSTYEQYF.

This clonotype was seen many times. This chain uses TRBV27 with TRBJ2-7, with unresolved D. Germline V gives CDR1 MNHEY, CDR2 SMNVEV (reference sequence). The V end lost 5 bases, the J end lost 5 bases, and 13 bases lay between the germline ends. This CDR3 has 13 residues. CDR3 protein: CASSPRPFDEQYF. The CDR3 DNA sequence: TGTGCCAGCAGTCCCCGGCCGTTCGACGAGCAGTACTTC.

This clonotype was seen a few times. This chain uses TRBV20-1 with TRBJ2-7; D not certain. Trimming removed 1 base at V and 2 bases at J, with 9 bases between. This CDR3 has 13 residues. Germline loops: CDR1 DFQATT, CDR2 SNEGSKA (reference sequence). The CDR3 loop reads CSARVPSAYEQYF. The DNA for the CDR3 is TGCAGTGCTAGAGTACCTTCCGCCTACGAGCAGTACTTC.

Turning to this clonotype: One end of the junction varies from germline; a read error may be responsible. V usage is TRBV28 and J usage is TRBJ2-6; D is unresolved. The CDR3 is 15 amino acids. CDR1 and CDR2 from the germline V gene are MDHEN and SYDVKM. CDR3 sequence reads: CASSRPLSEANVLTF. CDR3 sequence (DNA): TGTGCCAGCAGCAGGCCCTTGTCTGAGGCCAACGTCCTGACTTTC.

In this sample, this clonotype turned up many times. The rearrangement links TRBV2 to TRBJ1-5; no firm D call. This CDR3 has 15 residues. Per germline, CDR1 SNHLY and CDR2 FYNNEI. Trimming took off 3 bases at V and 5 bases at J, with 14 bases between the two ends. The CDR3 is CASSEADPEYQPQHF. As DNA, the CDR3 is TGTGCCAGCAGTGAGGCAGACCCGGAATATCAGCCCCAGCATTTT.

There are many counts of this clonotype. The rearrangement uses TRBV11-2 and TRBJ1-1; a possible D gene is TRBD1 (6 bases). The CDR3 length is 15 residues. Trimming pared 5 bases from V and 1 base from J, leaving 14 bases between. Germline CDR1 SGHAT, CDR2 FQNNGV. DNA for the CDR3: TGTGCCAGCAGCCCCTTCGGGGGCGCGAACACTGAAGCTTTCTTT. Translating gives CASSPFGGANTEAFF. The full variable domain, with the rest looked up from reference TRBV11-2 and TRBJ1-1, is EAGVAQSPRYKIIEKRQSVAFWCNPISGHATLYWYQQILGQGPKLLIQFQNNGVVDDSQLPKDRFSAERLKGVDSTLKIQPAKLEDSAVYLCASSPFGGANTEAFFGQGTRLTVV.

The chain joins TRBV5-6 to TRBJ1-2; D remains unclear. Per the germline V gene, CDR1 is SGHDT and CDR2 is YYEEEE. With 3 bases removed from V and 2 bases from J, the gap between germline ends came to 11 bases. CDR3 length: 14 residues. The CDR3 coding sequence is TGTGCCAGCAGCTCGTTAGACAAAAACTATGGCTACACCTTC. Amino acid sequence: CASSSLDKNYGYTF.

This clonotype was recorded at least ten times. CDR3 loop: CASRGTSGGADTQYF. The CDR3 bases are TGCGCCAGCAGGGGGACTAGCGGTGGTGCAGATACGCAGTATTTT. The J gene is TRBJ2-3, the V gene TRBV10-2, with 11 bases matching TRBD2. CDR3 length: 15 residues. Germline V gives CDR1 WSHSY, CDR2 SAAADI. Germline trimming cut 6 bases from V and 4 bases from J; bases unmatched to any gene: 6.

J is TRBJ2-7 and V is TRBV28, with 9 positions matching TRBD2. From germline, CDR1 is MDHEN and CDR2 SYDVKM. The CDR3 contains 18 residues. V was pared by 2 bases and J by 0 bases, with 11 bases of the junction left unmatched. Here the CDR3 reads CASSLIGRGLADSYEQYF. The CDR3, as DNA: TGTGCCAGCAGTTTAATCGGCCGGGGACTAGCCGACTCCTACGAGCAGTACTTC.

This clonotype was detected a few times. This sequence joins TRBV4-1 and TRBJ1-5; 9 bases match TRBD1. The V gene's germline CDR1 is MGHRA and CDR2 YSYEKL. V lost 1 base to trimming and J lost 11 bases; unmatched junction nucleotides: 9. This CDR3 has 15 residues. As DNA, the CDR3 is TGCGCCAGCAGCCAAGGGACAGGGGCTCCCCGGTCCCAGCATTTT. Protein product: CASSQGTGAPRSQHF.

This clonotype was counted ten times or more. V is TRBV20-1 and J is TRBJ1-2; no clear D gene. V was cut by 1 base and J by 3 bases, with 12 bases left in between. This CDR3 has 14 residues. Per germline, CDR1 DFQATT and CDR2 SNEGSKA (reference sequence). CDR3 in amino acids: CSARAEDVYYGYTF. CDR3 sequence (DNA): TGCAGTGCTAGAGCCGAGGACGTTTACTATGGCTACACCTTC.

Concerning this clonotype itself: Since a much larger clone is just one base distant, this may be a read error. Because it lacks the conserved phenylalanine or tryptophan at the end, this CDR3 is likely a read error. This chain connects TRBV4-3 to TRBJ2-1; D is perhaps TRBD2 (6 bases). Germline-derived CDR1 and CDR2 are LGHNA and YSLEER. Trimming took off 4 bases at V and 2 bases at J, with 15 bases between the two ends. The CDR3 is made up of 16 amino acids. The CDR3 sequence is CASSPWRGDAYNEQFL. The CDR3 coding sequence is TGCGCCAGCAGCCCCTGGAGGGGAGACGCCTACAATGAGCAGTTCCTC.

Regarding this clonotype: A much larger clone lies a single base off, so this may be a read error. The chain carries TRBV6-1 and TRBJ2-7, with no clear D. This CDR3 comprises 15 residues. Between the trimmed V and J ends, which lost 0 bases and 7 bases, there was a span of 16 bases. The germline V gene has CDR1 MNHNS and CDR2 SASEGT. CDR3 DNA: TGTGCCAGCAGTGAAGCGTCTTCGGGCTTGGAGGAGCAGTACTTC. Its protein product is CASSEASSGLEEQYF.

This clonotype was seen ten or more times. V gene TRBV29-1 combines with J gene TRBJ2-2; D is unresolved. The V gene's germline CDR1 is SQVTM and CDR2 ANQGSEA. This CDR3 comprises 13 residues. The V and J ends lost 4 bases and 0 bases respectively, with 6 bases between them. In DNA, the CDR3 is TGCAGCGTTGTGGTCGCGAACACCGGGGAGCTGTTTTTT. This translates into CSVVVANTGELFF.